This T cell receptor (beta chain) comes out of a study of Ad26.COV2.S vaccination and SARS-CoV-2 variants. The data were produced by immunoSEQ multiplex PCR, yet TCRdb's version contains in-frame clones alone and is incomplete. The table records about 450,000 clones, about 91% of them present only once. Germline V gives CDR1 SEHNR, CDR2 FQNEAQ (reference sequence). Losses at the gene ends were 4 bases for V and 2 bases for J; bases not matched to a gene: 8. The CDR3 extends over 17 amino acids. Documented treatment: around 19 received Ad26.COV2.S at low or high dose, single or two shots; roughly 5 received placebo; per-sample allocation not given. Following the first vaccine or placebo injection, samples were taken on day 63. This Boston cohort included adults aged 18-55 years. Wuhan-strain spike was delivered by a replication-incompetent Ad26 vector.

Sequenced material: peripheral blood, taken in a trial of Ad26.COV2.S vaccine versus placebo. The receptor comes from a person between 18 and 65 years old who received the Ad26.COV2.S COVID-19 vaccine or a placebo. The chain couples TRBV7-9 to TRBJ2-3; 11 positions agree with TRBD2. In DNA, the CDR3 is TGTGCCAGCAGCTCTGTGGGACTAGCGGACCTCACAGATACGCAGTATTTT. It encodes CASSSVGLADLTDTQYF.